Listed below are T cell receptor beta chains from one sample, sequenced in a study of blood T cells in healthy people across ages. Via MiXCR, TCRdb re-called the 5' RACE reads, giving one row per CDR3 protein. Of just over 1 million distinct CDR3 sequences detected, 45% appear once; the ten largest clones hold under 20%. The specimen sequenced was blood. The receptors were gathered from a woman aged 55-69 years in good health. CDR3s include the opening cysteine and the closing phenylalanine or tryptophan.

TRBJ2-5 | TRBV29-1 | CSVDVSGINLETQYF
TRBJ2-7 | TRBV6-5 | CASRAGLRGEQYF
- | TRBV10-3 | CAISNRDRVLETQYF
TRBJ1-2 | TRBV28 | CASVEQGNYGYTF
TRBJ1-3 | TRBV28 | CASSLSGVVSGNTIYF
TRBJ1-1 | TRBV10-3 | CAIRLTGTRENTEAFF
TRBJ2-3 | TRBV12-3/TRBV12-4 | CASSPTSGVSADTQYF
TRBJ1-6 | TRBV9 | CASSVTQGERYSPLHF
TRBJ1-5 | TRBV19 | CASIPRHHYSNQPQHF
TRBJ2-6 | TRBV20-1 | CSARGRPGANVLTF
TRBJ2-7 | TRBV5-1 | CASSLRNRTSGRAEVGEQYF
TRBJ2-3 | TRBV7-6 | CASSLAVQVTDTQYF
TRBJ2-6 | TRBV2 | CARQKHIASGANVLTF
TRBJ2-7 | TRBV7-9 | CASSLDWTSGEQYF
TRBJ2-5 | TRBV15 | CATSEPGQSLLETQYF
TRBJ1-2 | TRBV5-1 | CASSSGRPDQNLYGHTF
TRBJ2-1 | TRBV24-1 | CATSGYREEYNEQFF
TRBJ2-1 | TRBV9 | CASSGRGGLAGVDNEQFF
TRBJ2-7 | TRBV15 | CATSTGLAGVSDEQYF
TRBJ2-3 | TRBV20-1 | CSARVGLAGGTDTQYF
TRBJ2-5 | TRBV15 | CATSRESWGQETQYF
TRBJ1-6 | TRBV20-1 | CSARAGPRDSPLHF
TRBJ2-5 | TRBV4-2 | CASSQAGTGGVERETQYF
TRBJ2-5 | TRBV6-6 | CASTHAGGGETQYF
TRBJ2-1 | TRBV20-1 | CSARTTSGWNNEQFF
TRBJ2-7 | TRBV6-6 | CASSYRRELYEQYF
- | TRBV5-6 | CASSLLAGAGGYEQYF
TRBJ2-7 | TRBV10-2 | CASSLSGGNALGDQYF
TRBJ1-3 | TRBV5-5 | CASSLSSQGNTIYF
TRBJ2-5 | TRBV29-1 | CSVRPRSSVQETQYF
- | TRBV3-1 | CASSQMAQETQYF
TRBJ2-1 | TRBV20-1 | CSATPITYNEQFF
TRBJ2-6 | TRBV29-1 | CSTVGDSSGANVLTF
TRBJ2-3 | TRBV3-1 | CASSQGRNGRPREYF
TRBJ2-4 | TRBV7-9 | CASTGPRNIQYF
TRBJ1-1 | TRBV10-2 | CASRFPGDLRTEAFF
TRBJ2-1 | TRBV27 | CGAGVLNEQFF
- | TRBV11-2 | CASSVRVGETQYF
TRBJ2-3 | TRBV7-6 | CASRGSGGGVSTDTQYF
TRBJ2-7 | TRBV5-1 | CASSIGQNYEQYF